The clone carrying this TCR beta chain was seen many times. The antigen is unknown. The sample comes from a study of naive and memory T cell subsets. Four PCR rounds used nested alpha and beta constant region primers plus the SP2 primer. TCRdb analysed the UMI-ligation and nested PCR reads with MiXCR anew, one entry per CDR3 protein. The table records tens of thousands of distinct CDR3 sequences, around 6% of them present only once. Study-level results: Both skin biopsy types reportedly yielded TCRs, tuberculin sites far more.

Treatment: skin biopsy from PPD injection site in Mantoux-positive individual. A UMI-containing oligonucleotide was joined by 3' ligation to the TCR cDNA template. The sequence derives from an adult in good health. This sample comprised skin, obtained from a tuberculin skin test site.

The CDR3 spells CASSLKGAITEAFF. For the CDR3, the DNA is TGTGCCAGCAGTTTAAAGGGGGCGATCACTGAAGCTTTCTTT. The chain combines TRBV12-3 or TRBV12-4 with TRBJ1-1; 7 bases line up with TRBD1. There are 14 residues in the CDR3. After removal of 2 bases from V and 4 bases from J, the junction contained 4 bases not matched to a gene.